Listed below are T cell receptor beta chains from one sample, sequenced in a study of blood T cell repertoires in COVID-19. Using immunoSEQ multiplex PCR, the repertoire was profiled, and TCRdb retains in-frame clones only, with some absent. The sample consists of 60,000 to 65,000 clones, approximately 82% of them appearing once. The sequenced sample was peripheral blood. These receptors were collected from a woman aged 55-69 years with acute or convalescent COVID-19. The CDR3 runs from the conserved cysteine through the conserved F or W. Each record gives: J gene, clone size, D gene, V gene, CDR3 protein, CDR3 DNA. D genes are given only for firm matches. Some rows have no size entry. The others give once, few or many, or a class for an expanded clone.

J gene: TRBJ1-5
clone size: .
D gene: TRBD1
V gene: TRBV6-1
CDR3 protein: CASSEARDFDREPQHF
CDR3 DNA: TGTGCCAGCAGTGAAGCGCGGGATTTTGACAGGGAGCCCCAGCATTTT

J gene: TRBJ2-1
clone size: .
D gene: .
V gene: TRBV9
CDR3 protein: CASSGGTYNEQFF
CDR3 DNA: TGTGCCAGCAGCGGGGGGACTTACAATGAGCAGTTCTTC

J gene: TRBJ2-5
clone size: few
D gene: .
V gene: TRBV5-6
CDR3 protein: CASSLDPRGETQYF
CDR3 DNA: TGTGCCAGCAGCTTGGATCCCAGAGGAGAGACCCAGTACTTC

J gene: TRBJ2-7
clone size: .
D gene: TRBD1
V gene: TRBV5-8
CDR3 protein: CASTAGGNYEQYF
CDR3 DNA: TGTGCCAGCACCGCAGGGGGAAACTACGAGCAGTACTTC

J gene: TRBJ2-2
clone size: few
D gene: TRBD2
V gene: TRBV4-1
CDR3 protein: CASSRTSGGAENTGELFF
CDR3 DNA: TGCGCCAGCAGCCGGACTAGCGGGGGGGCCGAGAACACCGGGGAGCTGTTTTTT

J gene: TRBJ1-1
clone size: .
D gene: .
V gene: TRBV5-6
CDR3 protein: CASSLGGPGATEAFF
CDR3 DNA: TGTGCCAGCAGCTTGGGGGGTCCGGGAGCCACTGAAGCTTTCTTT

J gene: TRBJ1-2
clone size: .
D gene: TRBD1
V gene: TRBV3-1/TRBV3-2
CDR3 protein: CASSDRGSGYTF
CDR3 DNA: TGTGCCAGCAGCGACAGGGGGAGTGGCTACACCTTC

J gene: TRBJ2-3
clone size: .
D gene: TRBD2
V gene: TRBV5-4
CDR3 protein: CASSHSTSADTQYF
CDR3 DNA: TGTGCCAGCAGCCACTCTACTAGCGCAGATACGCAGTATTTT

J gene: TRBJ1-1
clone size: .
D gene: .
V gene: TRBV5-5
CDR3 protein: CASSPGTSLGTEAFF
CDR3 DNA: TGTGCCAGCAGCCCGGGGACATCATTGGGCACTGAAGCTTTCTTT

J gene: TRBJ1-2
clone size: .
D gene: .
V gene: TRBV6-5
CDR3 protein: CASRPGQRYGYTF
CDR3 DNA: TGTGCCAGCAGGCCCGGACAGCGCTATGGCTACACCTTC

J gene: TRBJ2-2
clone size: .
D gene: .
V gene: TRBV6-5
CDR3 protein: CASSPRTEPGELFF
CDR3 DNA: TGTGCCAGCAGCCCCCGGACAGAACCGGGGGAGCTGTTTTTT

J gene: TRBJ1-1
clone size: .
D gene: .
V gene: TRBV19
CDR3 protein: CASSRLIGQGEAFF
CDR3 DNA: TGTGCCAGTAGCCGGCTCATCGGGCAGGGTGAAGCTTTCTTT

J gene: TRBJ2-7
clone size: .
D gene: TRBD1
V gene: TRBV11-2
CDR3 protein: CASSANGGTGTYEQYF
CDR3 DNA: TGTGCCAGCAGCGCTAACGGAGGGACAGGAACCTACGAGCAGTACTTC

J gene: TRBJ2-7
clone size: .
D gene: TRBD1
V gene: TRBV6-1
CDR3 protein: CASSEIWDRGREQYF
CDR3 DNA: TGTGCCAGCAGTGAGATCTGGGACAGGGGGCGGGAGCAGTACTTC

J gene: TRBJ2-1
clone size: .
D gene: TRBD2
V gene: TRBV6-4
CDR3 protein: CASSDSPLAGEGEQFF
CDR3 DNA: TGTGCCAGCAGTGACTCCCCTCTAGCGGGGGAGGGTGAGCAGTTCTTC

J gene: TRBJ2-3
clone size: .
D gene: .
V gene: TRBV5-1
CDR3 protein: CASSLGQARDTQYF
CDR3 DNA: TGCGCCAGCAGCTTGGGACAGGCACGAGATACGCAGTATTTT

J gene: TRBJ1-1
clone size: .
D gene: .
V gene: TRBV10-3
CDR3 protein: CAIKRQVNTEAFF
CDR3 DNA: TGTGCCATCAAACGGCAGGTTAACACTGAAGCTTTCTTT

J gene: TRBJ1-4
clone size: .
D gene: TRBD1
V gene: TRBV20-1
CDR3 protein: CSASKPNTGGVGEKLFF
CDR3 DNA: TGCAGTGCAAGTAAGCCGAATACAGGGGGCGTCGGTGAAAAACTGTTTTTT

J gene: TRBJ2-7
clone size: few
D gene: TRBD1
V gene: TRBV10-1
CDR3 protein: CASSESRDRPSYEQYF
CDR3 DNA: TGCGCCAGCAGTGAGTCCCGGGACAGGCCCTCCTACGAGCAGTACTTC

J gene: TRBJ2-7
clone size: .
D gene: TRBD2
V gene: TRBV6-4
CDR3 protein: CASSRGLAGEYEQYF
CDR3 DNA: TGTGCCAGCAGCAGGGGACTAGCGGGGGAGTATGAGCAGTACTTC

J gene: TRBJ1-3
clone size: few
D gene: TRBD1
V gene: TRBV5-1
CDR3 protein: CASSDGGQGWNTIYF
CDR3 DNA: TGCGCCAGCAGCGATGGGGGACAGGGATGGAACACCATATATTTT

J gene: TRBJ2-1
clone size: .
D gene: TRBD2
V gene: TRBV4-2
CDR3 protein: CASNWDSGGVSSYNEQFF
CDR3 DNA: TGTGCCAGCAATTGGGATAGCGGGGGGGTTAGCTCCTACAATGAGCAGTTCTTC

J gene: TRBJ1-6
clone size: .
D gene: TRBD1
V gene: TRBV19
CDR3 protein: CASSISVGTGASPLHF
CDR3 DNA: TGTGCCAGTAGTATCTCGGTTGGGACAGGGGCTTCACCCCTCCACTTT

J gene: TRBJ1-4
clone size: .
D gene: .
V gene: TRBV10-1
CDR3 protein: CASSVRTVVNGKLFF
CDR3 DNA: TGCGCCAGCAGTGTCCGGACAGTGGTTAATGGGAAACTGTTTTTT

J gene: TRBJ1-1
clone size: few
D gene: TRBD1
V gene: TRBV18
CDR3 protein: CASSLTVTGGTEAFF
CDR3 DNA: TGTGCCAGCTCACTCACCGTGACAGGGGGCACTGAAGCTTTCTTT

J gene: TRBJ1-2
clone size: .
D gene: TRBD1
V gene: TRBV27
CDR3 protein: CASSTGQGIDGYTF
CDR3 DNA: TGTGCCAGCAGCACCGGACAGGGCATAGATGGCTACACCTTC

J gene: TRBJ2-7
clone size: .
D gene: TRBD1
V gene: TRBV7-9
CDR3 protein: CASSLADRGYEQYF
CDR3 DNA: TGTGCCAGCAGCTTAGCAGACAGGGGTTACGAGCAGTACTTC

J gene: TRBJ2-7
clone size: .
D gene: TRBD1
V gene: TRBV9
CDR3 protein: CASSVGQGAYEQYF
CDR3 DNA: TGTGCCAGCAGCGTAGGGCAGGGGGCCTACGAGCAGTACTTC

J gene: TRBJ1-2
clone size: .
D gene: .
V gene: TRBV25-1
CDR3 protein: CASSEYRVSYGYTF
CDR3 DNA: TGTGCCAGCAGTGAATATCGGGTCTCCTATGGCTACACCTTC

J gene: TRBJ2-1
clone size: .
D gene: .
V gene: TRBV5-4
CDR3 protein: CASSLAGRGVYNEQFF
CDR3 DNA: TGTGCCAGCAGCTTGGCGGGGCGGGGAGTCTACAATGAGCAGTTCTTC

J gene: TRBJ1-1
clone size: .
D gene: TRBD1
V gene: TRBV18
CDR3 protein: CASSPRTGETEAFF
CDR3 DNA: TGTGCCAGCTCACCTAGGACAGGAGAGACTGAAGCTTTCTTT

J gene: TRBJ2-7
clone size: .
D gene: .
V gene: TRBV7-9
CDR3 protein: CASSLELREQYF
CDR3 DNA: TGTGCCAGCAGCTTGGAGCTAAGGGAGCAGTACTTC

J gene: TRBJ2-3
clone size: .
D gene: TRBD1
V gene: TRBV4-2
CDR3 protein: CASSQDLDRGSTDTQYF
CDR3 DNA: TGTGCCAGCAGCCAAGATCTTGACAGGGGGAGCACAGATACGCAGTATTTT

J gene: TRBJ2-3
clone size: .
D gene: .
V gene: TRBV5-8
CDR3 protein: CASSFAWRGLGQADTQYF
CDR3 DNA: TGTGCCAGCAGCTTTGCCTGGCGGGGACTGGGGCAGGCAGATACGCAGTATTTT

J gene: TRBJ1-6
clone size: .
D gene: .
V gene: TRBV2
CDR3 protein: CASSEGRVNSPLHF
CDR3 DNA: TGTGCCAGCAGTGAGGGCAGGGTCAATTCACCCCTCCACTTT

J gene: TRBJ2-7
clone size: .
D gene: .
V gene: TRBV7-9
CDR3 protein: CASSLRSYEQYF
CDR3 DNA: TGTGCCAGCAGCTTACGCTCCTACGAGCAGTACTTC

J gene: TRBJ1-1
clone size: .
D gene: .
V gene: TRBV5-1
CDR3 protein: CASSLGGLDEAFF
CDR3 DNA: TGCGCCAGCAGCTTGGGAGGGTTGGATGAAGCTTTCTTT

J gene: TRBJ2-1
clone size: .
D gene: .
V gene: TRBV5-1
CDR3 protein: CASSLGVRGPFNEQFF
CDR3 DNA: TGCGCCAGCAGCTTGGGTGTCAGGGGCCCCTTTAATGAGCAGTTCTTC

J gene: TRBJ1-2
clone size: .
D gene: .
V gene: TRBV6-5
CDR3 protein: CASSSRTAGEGYTF
CDR3 DNA: TGTGCCAGCAGTTCGCGGACAGCAGGGGAGGGCTACACCTTC

J gene: TRBJ1-5
clone size: .
D gene: .
V gene: TRBV7-2
CDR3 protein: CASSLETGGSNQPQHF
CDR3 DNA: TGTGCCAGCAGCTTAGAGACAGGTGGGAGCAATCAGCCCCAGCATTTT

J gene: TRBJ1-5
clone size: .
D gene: TRBD1
V gene: TRBV10-3
CDR3 protein: CAISDTGGLRNQPQHF
CDR3 DNA: TGTGCCATCAGTGATACAGGGGGCTTAAGGAATCAGCCCCAGCATTTT

J gene: TRBJ1-2
clone size: .
D gene: .
V gene: TRBV6-5
CDR3 protein: CASSYLQGGGYTF
CDR3 DNA: TGTGCCAGCAGTTACTTACAGGGTGGAGGCTACACCTTC

J gene: TRBJ2-3
clone size: .
D gene: TRBD1
V gene: TRBV10-3
CDR3 protein: CAISESGTGRADTQYF
CDR3 DNA: TGTGCCATCAGTGAGTCAGGGACAGGGAGAGCCGATACGCAGTATTTT

J gene: TRBJ2-6
clone size: .
D gene: .
V gene: TRBV24-1
CDR3 protein: CATRNRAGANVLTF
CDR3 DNA: TGTGCCACCAGGAACAGGGCTGGGGCCAACGTCCTGACTTTC

J gene: TRBJ1-3
clone size: .
D gene: TRBD1
V gene: TRBV5-1
CDR3 protein: CASSLGTGGNTIYF
CDR3 DNA: TGCGCCAGCAGCCTCGGGACAGGGGGAAACACCATATATTTT

J gene: TRBJ1-1
clone size: .
D gene: TRBD1
V gene: TRBV5-1
CDR3 protein: CASSWGDRENTEAFF
CDR3 DNA: TGCGCCAGCAGCTGGGGAGACAGGGAGAACACTGAAGCTTTCTTT